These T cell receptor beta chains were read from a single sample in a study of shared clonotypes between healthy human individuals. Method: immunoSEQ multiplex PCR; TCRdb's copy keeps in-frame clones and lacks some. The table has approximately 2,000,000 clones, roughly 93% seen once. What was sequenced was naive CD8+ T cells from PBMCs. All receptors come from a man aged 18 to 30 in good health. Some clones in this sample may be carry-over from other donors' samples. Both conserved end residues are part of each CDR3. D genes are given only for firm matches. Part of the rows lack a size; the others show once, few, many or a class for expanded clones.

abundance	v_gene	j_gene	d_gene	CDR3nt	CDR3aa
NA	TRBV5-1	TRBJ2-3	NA	TGCGCCAGCAGCAGGAGGGAGCTAGAGCATGTTACGCAGTATTTT	CASSRRELEHVTQYF
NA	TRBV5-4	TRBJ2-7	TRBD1	TGTGCCAGCACCCTGGACAGGGGGTTTTTGCACGAGCAGTACTTC	CASTLDRGFLHEQYF
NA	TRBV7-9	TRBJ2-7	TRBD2	TGTGCCAGCAGCGTGGGGGGGAGCCCAGGGGAGCAGTACTTC	CASSVGGSPGEQYF
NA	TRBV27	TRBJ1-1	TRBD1	TGTGCCAGCAAATCCCGGGACAGAGGTGAGGCTTTCTTT	CASKSRDRGEAFF
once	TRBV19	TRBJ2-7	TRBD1	TGTGCCAGTAGTGGTCGGACAGGGGGCTTCTACGAGCAGTACTTC	CASSGRTGGFYEQYF
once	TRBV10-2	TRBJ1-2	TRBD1	TGCGCCAGCCGGGACAGGGGGAACTATGGCTACACCTTC	CASRDRGNYGYTF
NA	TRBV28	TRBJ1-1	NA	TGTGCCAGCAGTTTAGGAGGGGCGACTGAAGCTTTCTTT	CASSLGGATEAFF
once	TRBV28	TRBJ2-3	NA	TGTGCCAGCAGCAAGTCAGATACGCAGTATTTT	CASSKSDTQYF
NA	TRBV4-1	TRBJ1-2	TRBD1	TGCGCCAGCAGCCAAGATTGGACAGGGCTCGAGGGTGGCTACACCTTC	CASSQDWTGLEGGYTF
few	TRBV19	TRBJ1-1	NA	TGTGCCAGTAGTATTGGACAGCCGCGCACTGAAGCTTTCTTT	CASSIGQPRTEAFF
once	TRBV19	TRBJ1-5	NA	TGTGCCAGTAGTATAAGTGGGGGGGAGAATCAGCCCCAGCATTTT	CASSISGGENQPQHF
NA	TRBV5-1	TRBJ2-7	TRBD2	TGCGCCAGCAGCTTGGAGCTTCGTGTAGCGGGAGACCTCTACGAGCAGTACTTC	CASSLELRVAGDLYEQYF
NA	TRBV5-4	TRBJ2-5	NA	TGTGCCAGCAGCGCTGCGCTTTCGGGAGAGACCCAGTACTTC	CASSAALSGETQYF
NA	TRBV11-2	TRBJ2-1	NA	TGTGCCAGCAGCCCACGGGACGGTTCCTACAATGAGCAGTTCTTC	CASSPRDGSYNEQFF
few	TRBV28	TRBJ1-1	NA	TGTGCCAGCAGTTTATTAGGAAGCACTGAAGCTTTCTTT	CASSLLGSTEAFF
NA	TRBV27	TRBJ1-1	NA	TGTGCCAGCAGTTTCGACTCGAACACTGAAGCTTTCTTT	CASSFDSNTEAFF
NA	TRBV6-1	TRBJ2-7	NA	TGTGCCAGCAGTGACGGAGAGCAGTACTTC	CASSDGEQYF
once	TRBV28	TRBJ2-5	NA	TGTGCCAGCAGGATCGCTACTAGGAATCAAGAGACCCAGTACTTC	CASRIATRNQETQYF
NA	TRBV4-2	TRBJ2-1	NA	TGTGCCAGCAGCCAAGGACTGGTATCCTACAATGAGCAGTTCTTC	CASSQGLVSYNEQFF
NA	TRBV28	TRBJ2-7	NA	TGTGCCAGCAGTTTATCAACGGGGGCCCACGAGCAGTACTTC	CASSLSTGAHEQYF
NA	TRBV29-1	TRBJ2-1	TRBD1	TGCAGCGTCCTAGACAGGGGGTTGTACAATGAGCAGTTCTTC	CSVLDRGLYNEQFF
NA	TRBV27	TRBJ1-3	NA	TGTGCCAGCAGCCCCGACAGCTCTGGAAACACCATATATTTT	CASSPDSSGNTIYF
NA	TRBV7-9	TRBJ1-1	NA	TGTGCCAGCAGCTTAGTAGGAGCGGGCACTGAAGCTTTCTTT	CASSLVGAGTEAFF
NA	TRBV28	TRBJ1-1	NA	TGTGCCAGCAGTTCCGGACAGCGGAGGGTAATAAACACTGAAGCTTTCTTT	CASSSGQRRVINTEAFF
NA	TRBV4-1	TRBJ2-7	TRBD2	TGCGCCAGCAGCCAGAGTAGCGGGACCTATTCCTACGAGCAGTACTTC	CASSQSSGTYSYEQYF
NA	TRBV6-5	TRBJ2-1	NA	TGTGCCAGCAAAGGAGGGGCACAGTTCTTC	CASKGGAQFF
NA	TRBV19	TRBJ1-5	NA	TGTGCCAGTAGCGACACAGCAGGGAATCAGCCCCAGCATTTT	CASSDTAGNQPQHF
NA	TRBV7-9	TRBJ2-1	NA	TGTGCCAGCAGCCCCCCTCCTGCGTCCTACAATGAGCAGTTCTTC	CASSPPPASYNEQFF
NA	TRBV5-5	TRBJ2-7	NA	TGTGCCAGCAGCTTGGGGGGACCCTACGAGCAGTACTTC	CASSLGGPYEQYF
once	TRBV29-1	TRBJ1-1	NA	TGCACCACCCCTGAAGCTTTCTTT	CTTPEAFF
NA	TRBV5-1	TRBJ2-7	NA	TGCGCCAGCAGCTTGGCCACCCTAGCTGGCCATTACGAGCAGTACTTC	CASSLATLAGHYEQYF
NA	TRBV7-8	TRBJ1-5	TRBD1	TGTGCCAGCAGCCCGACAGGGGACCAGCCCCAGCATTTT	CASSPTGDQPQHF
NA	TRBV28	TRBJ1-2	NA	TGTGCCAGCACTCAACCCGGGGGGGAGAGGTATGGCTACACCTTC	CASTQPGGERYGYTF
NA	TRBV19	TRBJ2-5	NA	TGTGCCAGTAGTACCCGTCTTGGCAAAGAGACCCAGTACTTC	CASSTRLGKETQYF
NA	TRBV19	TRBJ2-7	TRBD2	TGTGCCAGTAGTATAGATGCCCCGCTAGCGGGAGCCTACGAGCAGTACTTC	CASSIDAPLAGAYEQYF
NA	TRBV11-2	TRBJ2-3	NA	TGTGCCAGCAGGCCCCCGGGGGCTGGCACAGATACGCAGTATTTT	CASRPPGAGTDTQYF
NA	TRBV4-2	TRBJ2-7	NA	TGTGCCAGCAGCCAAGCACGGGAGCAGTACTTC	CASSQAREQYF
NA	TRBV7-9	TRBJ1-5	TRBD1	TGTGCCAGCAGCTCCTCACTAGGGACAGAAAAAAATCAGCCCCAGCATTTT	CASSSSLGTEKNQPQHF
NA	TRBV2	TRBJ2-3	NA	TGTGCCAGCAGTGATTTGCGGGACACAGATACGCAGTATTTT	CASSDLRDTDTQYF
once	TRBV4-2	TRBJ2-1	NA	TGTGCCAGCAGCCAAGATCCTGCCGGGGGAGCCAATGAGCAGTTCTTC	CASSQDPAGGANEQFF
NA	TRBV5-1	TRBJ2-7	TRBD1	TGCGCCAGCAGCTTGGTTGGACAGGAGATTTACGAGCAGTACTTC	CASSLVGQEIYEQYF
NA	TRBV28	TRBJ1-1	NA	TGTGCCAGCAGTTCCCTTACCTACCGGGGTGTTAGCACTGAAGCTTTCTTT	CASSSLTYRGVSTEAFF
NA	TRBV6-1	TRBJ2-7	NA	TGTGCCAGCAGTGAACCCCGAGGAGGCGCCGAGCAGTACTTC	CASSEPRGGAEQYF
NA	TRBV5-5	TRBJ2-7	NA	TGTGCCAGCAGCTTGGAGGGCGAGTTAATCGACGAGCAGTACTTC	CASSLEGELIDEQYF
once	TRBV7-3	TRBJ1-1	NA	TGTGCCAGCAGCTTAAACCCCCGGGGGAACACTGAAGCTTTCTTT	CASSLNPRGNTEAFF